This T cell receptor (beta chain) stems from a study of tumor-infiltrating lymphocytes in primary liver carcinoma. Overall study: Measuring about 4 to 10 cm across, the tumors were staged as T1-T3 N0M0.

Making TCR beta cDNA involved around 520 ng total RNA and a constant-region primer. Libraries for TCR beta were built through three nested multiplex PCR rounds, which together made up a slightly modified ARM-PCR procedure. The opening two PCR rounds, ten to eleven cycles each, paired TRBV1-TRBV30 forward primers with a C-beta reverse primer. TCRdb redid the calling of the multiplex PCR reads with MiXCR, one entry per CDR3 protein. The sample yields roughly 100,000 distinct CDR3 sequences, around 73% seen once. A remark on this clonotype: The conserved phenylalanine or tryptophan normally closing the CDR3 is absent here, so this likely arose from a read error.

Starting material for RNA and DNA co-extraction consisted of roughly 19-31 mg of unsorted bulk tissue. CDR1 MNHNS and CDR2 SASEGT come from the germline V gene. V was cut by 10 bases and J by 0 bases, with 12 bases left in between. The CDR3 runs 13 residues. Source material: liver tumor tissue from sampling region 2. The sample's subset: tumor region T2, inferior pole. This clonotype was sampled from a woman aged 60-75 years with primary liver carcinoma and hepatitis B virus infection. J is TRBJ2-5 and V is TRBV6-1; D call uncertain. CDR3 loop: CATLAQYQETQYL. The DNA for the CDR3 is TGTGCCACCCTCGCACAGTACCAAGAGACCCAGTACTTA.